These 16 T cell receptor beta chains originate from one sample sequenced in a study of T cells in Graves' hyperthyroidism and ophthalmopathy. Amplified regions were TCR beta CDR3 sequences from RNA transcripts. First-round RT-PCR targeting the TCR CDR3 was performed with the HTBI primer set. TCRdb re-analysed the multiplex PCR reads in MiXCR, keeping a single row per CDR3 protein. In the table there are nearly 600,000 distinct CDR3 sequences, approximately 15% of which are singletons. Source material: blood. These receptor sequences come from a woman aged 25 to 39 with Graves' hyperthyroidism that later progressed to Graves' ophthalmopathy.

This clonotype came up many times. The J gene is TRBJ1-1, the V gene TRBV29-1; D unclear. Germline V gives CDR1 SQVTM, CDR2 ANQGSEA. V gave up 0 bases and J gave up 0 bases, with 14 bases separating them. This CDR3 is built from 16 residues. CDR3 sequence reads: CSVEDQDPPMNTEAFF. In nucleotides, the CDR3 is TGCAGCGTTGAAGATCAAGATCCCCCCATGAACACTGAAGCTTTCTTT.

This clonotype was counted many times. The chain has TRBV2 and TRBJ2-3; tentative D call: TRBD2 (6 bases). Germline assignment: CDR1 SNHLY and CDR2 FYNNEI. V lost 6 bases and J 2 bases, leaving 9 bases between the germline ends. This CDR3 is built from 13 residues. The CDR3 region is CASRGTVTDTQYF. DNA for the CDR3: TGTGCCAGCAGAGGGACTGTCACAGATACGCAGTATTTT.

The chain is built from TRBV7-3 and TRBJ2-2, with a possible D match to TRBD2 (6 bases). With 5 bases removed from V and 5 bases from J, the gap between germline ends came to 12 bases. The CDR3 sequence is 14 residues long. CDR1 SGHTA and CDR2 FQGTGA come from the germline V gene. The DNA of the CDR3 is TGTGCCAGCAGCGCGGGATCGGGGACCGGGGAGCTGTTTTTT. Protein: CASSAGSGTGELFF.

This clonotype was counted only a few times. The chain carries TRBV11-2 and TRBJ2-5, with D possibly matching TRBD2 (5 bases). V lost 6 bases to trimming and J lost 5 bases, with 19 bases between them. The CDR3 extends over 15 amino acids. Germline loops: CDR1 SGHAT, CDR2 FQNNGV. The CDR3 DNA is TGTGCCAGCAGTGAGGGCCTAGCCAGTTGGGAGACCCAGTACTTC. Its translation: CASSEGLASWETQYF.

The chain links TRBV19 to TRBJ1-6, with D tentatively TRBD1 (6 bases). Germline V gene lookup returns CDR1 LNHDA and CDR2 SQIVND (reference sequence). This CDR3 is built from 14 residues. V lost 10 bases, J lost 7 bases, and 17 bases lay in between. CDR3 sequence reads: CATQGQGLNSPLHF. CDR3 in DNA: TGTGCCACTCAGGGGCAGGGACTAAATTCACCCCTCCACTTT. Full variable domain (rest looked up from reference TRBV19 and TRBJ1-6): DGGITQSPKYLFRKEGQNVTLSCEQNLNHDAMYWYRQDPGQGLRLIYYSQIVNDFQKGDIAEGYSVSREKKESFPLTVTSAQKNPTAFYLCATQGQGLNSPLHFGNGTRLTVT.

This clonotype was seen repeatedly, ten times or more. The chain joins TRBV11-1 to TRBJ2-1, with TRBD2 matching over 7 bases. The CDR3 extends over 15 amino acids. V lost 5 bases, J lost 0 bases, and 4 bases stayed unmatched. Germline CDR1 is SGHAT and CDR2 is FQDESV (reference sequence). The CDR3 nucleotides read TGTGCCAGCAGCGGGGGGGAAAGCTCCTACAATGAGCAGTTCTTC. This encodes CASSGGESSYNEQFF.

This clonotype has a count of ten or more. The CDR3 sequence is CASSFPRDKGYRFTNVLTF. In nucleotides, the CDR3 is TGTGCCAGCAGTTTTCCCCGGGATAAGGGTTACCGATTTACCAACGTCCTGACTTTC. The chain couples TRBV12-3 or TRBV12-4 to TRBJ2-6; weak D call: TRBD2 (5 bases). The V gene lost 3 bases and the J gene lost 8 bases, with 26 bases spanning the gap. The CDR3 is 19 residues long.

The table lists this clonotype with many counts. The rearrangement uses TRBV27 and TRBJ2-5; 8 nucleotides align to TRBD2. CDR1 and CDR2 (germline): MNHEY, SMNVEV (reference sequence). This CDR3 region has 15 residues. V shed 5 bases and J 5 bases; nucleotides not matched to a gene: 10. CDR3 sequence reads: CASSTLGGRFETQYF. As DNA, the CDR3 is TGTGCCAGCAGTACCCTTGGCGGGAGGTTTGAGACCCAGTACTTC.

This clonotype appeared many times. The chain joins TRBV28 to TRBJ2-5; 7 nucleotides agree with TRBD2. The CDR3 spans 16 residues. Per germline, CDR1 MDHEN and CDR2 SYDVKM. With V trimmed by 5 bases and J by 0 bases, 9 bases remained unmatched. The CDR3 is CASSPGAGWDQETQYF. The DNA for the CDR3 is TGTGCCAGCAGTCCGGGAGCGGGGTGGGACCAAGAGACCCAGTACTTC.

The table lists this clonotype with a few counts. The CDR3 reads CASSSPEGPSADTQYF. In DNA form, the CDR3 reads TGTGCCAGCAGCTCCCCGGAGGGCCCCAGTGCAGATACGCAGTATTTT. J is TRBJ2-3 and V is TRBV7-6, with D perhaps matching TRBD2 (6 bases). Germline CDR1 is SGHVS and CDR2 is FNYEAQ. The CDR3 length is 16 residues. V lost 4 bases to trimming and J lost 4 bases, with 18 bases between them. The full variable domain, with the rest looked up from reference TRBV7-6 and TRBJ2-3, is GAGVSQSPRYKVTKRGQDVALRCDPISGHVSLYWYRQALGQGPEFLTYFNYEAQQDKSGLPNDRFSAERPEGSISTLTIQRTEQRDSAMYRCASSSPEGPSADTQYFGPGTRLTVL.

A few counts support this clonotype. The rearrangement joins TRBV10-3 to TRBJ1-1; D not certain. Germline V gives CDR1 ENHRY, CDR2 SYGVKD. The CDR3 has 13 residues. The ends were cut back, 4 bases at V and 4 bases at J, with 10 bases in the middle. For the CDR3, the DNA is TGTGCCATCAGTGCACCGGGAGCCACTGAAGCTTTCTTT. Its protein product is CAISAPGATEAFF.

J is TRBJ1-5 and V is TRBV28; D might be TRBD1 (5 bases). Per germline, CDR1 MDHEN and CDR2 SYDVKM. CDR3 length: 20 residues. V dropped 5 bases and J dropped 1 base, with 27 bases sitting between them. The CDR3 here is CASSPRGRPNPKGSNQPQHF. The DNA of the CDR3 is TGTGCCAGCAGTCCCCGCGGCAGACCTAATCCAAAGGGGAGCAATCAGCCCCAGCATTTT.

The chain has TRBV6-2 or TRBV6-3 and TRBJ2-1; 10 nucleotides match TRBD2. V gave up 7 bases and J gave up 8 bases; unmatched junction bases: 11. The CDR3 runs 15 residues. In germline, CDR1 is MNHEY, CDR2 SVGEGT. CDR3: CASKTSGVRVDEQFF. The CDR3 DNA reads TGTGCCAGCAAAACTAGCGGGGTCCGGGTCGATGAGCAGTTCTTC.

This clonotype was seen more than once but under ten times. The genes are TRBV19 and TRBJ2-1; D is ambiguous. Trimming took 5 bases from V and 3 from J, leaving 11 bases between them. The CDR3 is 14 residues long. CDR1 and CDR2 (germline): LNHDA, SQIVND (reference sequence). CDR3 DNA: TGTGCCAGTAGTCCAGGCCTATTCTACAATGAGCAGTTCTTC. Translation gives CASSPGLFYNEQFF. Together with reference TRBV19 and TRBJ2-1, the CDR3 gives the full variable domain: DGGITQSPKYLFRKEGQNVTLSCEQNLNHDAMYWYRQDPGQGLRLIYYSQIVNDFQKGDIAEGYSVSREKKESFPLTVTSAQKNPTAFYLCASSPGLFYNEQFFGPGTRLTVL.

This clonotype was seen only a few times. This chain links TRBV9 with TRBJ2-5, with a possible D match to TRBD1 (6 bases). Germline loops: CDR1 SGDLS, CDR2 YYNGEE. Trimming shortened V by 1 base and J by 3 bases, and 7 bases separated the two germline ends. The CDR3 length is 13 residues. CDR3 DNA: TGTGCCAGCAGCGTAAGGGGGAAAGAGACCCAGTACTTC. It yields the protein CASSVRGKETQYF.

This clonotype was recorded at least ten times. The rearrangement uses TRBV2 and TRBJ2-1; tentatively, D is TRBD1 (6 bases). The V and J ends lost 6 bases and 5 bases respectively, with 8 bases between them. This CDR3 is built from 12 residues. In germline, CDR1 is SNHLY, CDR2 FYNNEI. CDR3 protein: CASSGQNNEQFF. The CDR3 DNA reads TGTGCCAGCAGCGGACAGAACAATGAGCAGTTCTTC.